Detailed here is one TCR beta chain. The sample carries other DNA sequences with the same CDR3. In the authors' workflow: Counts of nucleated cells, estimated from reference gene primer amplification, were obtained. The method was immunoSEQ multiplex PCR; TCRdb's version includes in-frame clones alone and lacks a portion of them. The D gene and trimming were derived from the DNA, and the V and J assignments and clone size from that table. The table shows 270,000 or so clones, with roughly 85% occurring only once. This entry comes from a study of blood T cell repertoires in COVID-19. Study-wide background: COVID-19 samples collected from the United States, Italy and Spain covered acute and convalescent phases. The cDNA or gDNA used as material had been derived from T cells, B-cell-depleted T cells, or PBMCs.

The V gene's germline CDR1 is MNHEY and CDR2 SVGAGI. With 8 bases removed from V and 1 base from J, the gap between germline ends came to 12 bases. CDR3 size: 13 residues. The V gene is TRBV6-5, the J gene TRBJ2-7; perhaps TRBD1 as D (5 bases). The clonotype comes from a young woman with acute or convalescent COVID-19. The sequencing input was peripheral blood. DNA of the CDR3: TGTGCCAGCTCCCCCGGACATTCCTACGAGCAGTACTTC. It encodes CASSPGHSYEQYF.